The clone carrying this T cell receptor beta chain was observed a few times. Original data processing: Estimation of nucleated cell counts relied on the amplification of reference gene primers. Sequencing was performed with immunoSEQ multiplex PCR; in TCRdb, only in-frame clones are kept and a portion is missing. V, J and clone size were drawn from that table, and D and trimming were deduced from the DNA. Of some 180,000 clones listed, 70% to 85% are singletons. The V and J ends lost 0 bases and 2 bases respectively, with 14 bases between them. The CDR3 totals 16 residues. The germline V gene encodes CDR1 LGHDT and CDR2 YNNKEL (reference sequence). The data were taken from a study of blood T cell repertoires in COVID-19. Study in general: Whether acute or convalescent, the COVID-19 samples came from the United States, Italy and Spain. From T cells, B-cell-depleted T cells, or PBMCs came the material, which was cDNA or gDNA.

Source material: peripheral blood. The TCR was taken from a human donor in a cohort sampled during active COVID-19. The V call is TRBV3-1 (or the pseudogene TRBV3-2), the J call TRBJ2-7, with TRBD1 as a possible D gene (6 bases). The CDR3 spells CASSQDLSGEAYEQYF. The CDR3 nucleotides read TGTGCCAGCAGCCAAGATCTATCAGGGGAAGCCTACGAGCAGTACTTC.